This TCR beta chain was captured in a study of Graves' ophthalmopathy and Graves' hyperthyroidism. Other autoimmune diseases, uncontrolled infections, pregnancy or lactation led to the exclusion of patients. Reliance was placed on clinical symptoms, serum thyroxine, TRAb, thyroid ultrasound and orbital computed tomography for diagnosis. What supplied the PBMCs was approximately 10 ml of fresh peripheral blood. This clonotype showed up many times. RNA transcripts yielded amplified TCR beta CDR3 regions. Second-round multiplex PCR followed a first-round RT-PCR using HTBI primers. TCRdb redid the calling of the multiplex PCR reads with MiXCR, one entry per CDR3 protein. The repertoire holds hundreds of thousands of distinct CDR3 sequences, with roughly 21% as singletons. The V gene's germline CDR1 is MNHEY and CDR2 SVGAGI. The CDR3 is 15 amino acids. Between the trimmed V and J ends, which lost 5 bases and 4 bases, there was a span of 17 bases.

The sequencing sample was made of peripheral blood. The chain recombines TRBV6-5 with TRBJ1-1; D uncertain. The TCR was taken from a woman between 18 and 29 years old with stable Graves' hyperthyroidism. Here the CDR3 DNA reads TGTGCCAGCAGTCGACCTACGCAACTGGGCACTGAAGCTTTCTTT. Translated, it gives CASSRPTQLGTEAFF.